The clone carrying this T cell receptor (beta chain) has a single count. Its antigen is currently unknown. Only in-frame clones appear in the TCRdb table, and some are missing; sequencing was by immunoSEQ multiplex PCR. The sample lists about 66,000 clones, around 84% occurring once. The time point is: week 11, during vaccination. With topical imiquimod, each dose of the vaccine consisted of 300 ug of mutant IDH1 20-mer peptide. The sample originates from a study of a mutant IDH1 vaccine in newly diagnosed glioma. The overall study: Eight vaccine doses were administered to patients at weeks 1, 3, 5, 7, 11, 15, 19 and 23.

Trimming pared 0 bases from V and 5 bases from J, leaving 14 bases between. Germline lookup yields CDR1 SGHDT and CDR2 YYEEEE. This CDR3 region has 15 residues. Whole-study findings and limits: Pseudoprogression seemed unlinked to shifts in top peripheral T cell clonotypes.

Here the sequenced sample was PBMCs, taken from a glioma patient whose treatment included an IDH1 peptide vaccine. The rearrangement joins TRBV5-6 to TRBJ2-5; D is possibly TRBD1 (6 bases). This receptor was taken from a woman aged 50 to 60 with glioma. The DNA of the CDR3 is TGTGCCAGCAGCTTGGAATCCGGGACACGGGAGACCCAGTACTTC. Translation gives CASSLESGTRETQYF.